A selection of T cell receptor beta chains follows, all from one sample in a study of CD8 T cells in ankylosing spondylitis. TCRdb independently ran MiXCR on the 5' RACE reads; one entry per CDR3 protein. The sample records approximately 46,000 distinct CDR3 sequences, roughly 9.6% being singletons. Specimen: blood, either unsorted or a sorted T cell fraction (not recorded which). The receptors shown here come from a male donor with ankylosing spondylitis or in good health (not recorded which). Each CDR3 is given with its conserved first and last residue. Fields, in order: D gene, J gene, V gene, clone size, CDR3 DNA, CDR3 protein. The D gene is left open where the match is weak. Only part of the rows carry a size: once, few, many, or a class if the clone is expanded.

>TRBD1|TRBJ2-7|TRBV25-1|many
TGTGCCAGCAGCACACAGGGGGTGGACGAGCAGTACTTC
CASSTQGVDEQYF
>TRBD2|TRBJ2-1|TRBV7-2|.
TGTGCCAGCAGCCCCGGGACTAGCGGAGTTAATGAGCAGTTCTTC
CASSPGTSGVNEQFF
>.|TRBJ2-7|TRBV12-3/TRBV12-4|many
TGTGCCAGCAGTCCCCCCGCAGCGTCCTACGAGCAGTACTTC
CASSPPAASYEQYF
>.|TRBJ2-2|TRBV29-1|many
TGCAGCGTTGATGGCCAGGGTCCCAACACCGGGGAGCTGTTTTTT
CSVDGQGPNTGELFF
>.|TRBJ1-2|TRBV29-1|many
TGCAGCGTTGATGGTTTAACGGTGAACTATGGCTACACCTTC
CSVDGLTVNYGYTF
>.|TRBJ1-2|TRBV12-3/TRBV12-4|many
TGTGCCAGCAGTTTAAGAGCGGGATCAAACTATGGCTACACCTTC
CASSLRAGSNYGYTF
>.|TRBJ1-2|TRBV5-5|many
TGTGCCAGCAGCCTGGACGCTTCCTATGGCTACACCTTC
CASSLDASYGYTF
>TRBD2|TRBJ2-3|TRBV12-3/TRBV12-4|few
TGTGCCAGCAGCTCCTCTAGCGGGGGGGCGGATACGCAGTATTTT
CASSSSSGGADTQYF
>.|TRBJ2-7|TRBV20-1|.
TGCAGTGCGGAACATGGGACTCTCCACGAGCAGTACTTC
CSAEHGTLHEQYF
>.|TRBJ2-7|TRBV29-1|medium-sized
TGCAGCGTTGAAGCCTCGGCTCTATTCGGCTACGAGCAGTACTTC
CSVEASALFGYEQYF
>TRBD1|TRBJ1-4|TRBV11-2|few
TGTGCCAGCAGCTCCTACAGGGGAGGTGAAAAACTGTTTTTT
CASSSYRGGEKLFF
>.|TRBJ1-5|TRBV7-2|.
TGTGCCAGCACCCTTTGGGACGGCAATCAGCCCCAGCATTTT
CASTLWDGNQPQHF
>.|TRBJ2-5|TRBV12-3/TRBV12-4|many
TGTGCCAGCAACTCAGGGGAGGAGACCCAGTACTTC
CASNSGEETQYF
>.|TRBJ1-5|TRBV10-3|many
TGTGCCTCAAGATTTCCAAATCAGCCCCAGCATTTT
CASRFPNQPQHF
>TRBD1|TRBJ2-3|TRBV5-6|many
TGTGCCAGCAGCTGGGACAGGGATCTGTATTTT
CASSWDRDLYF
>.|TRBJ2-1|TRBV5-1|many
TGCGCCAGCAGCTTGAGGCAAAGCTCCTACAATGAGCAGTTCTTC
CASSLRQSSYNEQFF
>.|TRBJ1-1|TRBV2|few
TGTGCCAGCCGGACGTCCACTTATTCTGAAGCTTTCTTT
CASRTSTYSEAFF
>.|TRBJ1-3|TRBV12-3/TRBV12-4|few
TGTGCCAGCAGTTATATCTCTGGAAACACCATATATTTT
CASSYISGNTIYF
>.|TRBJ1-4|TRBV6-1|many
TGTGCCAGCAGCGTCGGACTTAATAATGAAAAACTGTTTTTT
CASSVGLNNEKLFF
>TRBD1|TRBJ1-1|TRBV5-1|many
TGCGCCAGCAGCGTCGACAGGGCTAACACTGAAGCTTTCTTT
CASSVDRANTEAFF
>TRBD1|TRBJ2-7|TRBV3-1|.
TGTGCCAGCAGCTACAGACTGACAGGGATTCTCTCCGAGCAGTACTTC
CASSYRLTGILSEQYF
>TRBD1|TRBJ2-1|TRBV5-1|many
TGCGCCAGCTATTCGGGACAGCACAATGAGCAGTTCTTC
CASYSGQHNEQFF
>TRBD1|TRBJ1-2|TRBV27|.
TGTGCCAGCAGTCGAAACCGGGACAGGGGGACTGGCTACACCTTC
CASSRNRDRGTGYTF
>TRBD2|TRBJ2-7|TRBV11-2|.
TGTGCCAGCAAAATTGGGACTAGCGGGGCCTACGAGCAGTACTTC
CASKIGTSGAYEQYF
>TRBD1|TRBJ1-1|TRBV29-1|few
TGCAGCGGCGGACAGGGCTCGGACACTGAAGCTTTCTTT
CSGGQGSDTEAFF
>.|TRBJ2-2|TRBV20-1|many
TGCAGTGCTAGAGGCTCTCCCATCGGCACCGGGGAGCTGTTTTTT
CSARGSPIGTGELFF
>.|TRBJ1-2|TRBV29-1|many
TGCAGCGTCAAGGGGGGGGTCTCCGACAACTATGGCTACACCTTC
CSVKGGVSDNYGYTF
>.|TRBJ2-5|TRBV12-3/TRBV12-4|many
TGTGCCAGCAGAAGGACCTCCCAAGAGACCCAGTACTTC
CASRRTSQETQYF
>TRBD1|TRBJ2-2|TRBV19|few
TGTGCCAGTAGTATTGGCACAGGGGCCACCGGGGAGCTGTTTTTT
CASSIGTGATGELFF
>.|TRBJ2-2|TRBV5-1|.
TGCGCCAGCAGCGGATCAAGCGGGACAGCTAACACCGGGGAGCTGTTTTTT
CASSGSSGTANTGELFF
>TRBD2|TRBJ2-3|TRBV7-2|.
TGTGCCAGCAGCTTAGAGCGGGGGGGGGCAGATACGCAGTATTTT
CASSLERGGADTQYF
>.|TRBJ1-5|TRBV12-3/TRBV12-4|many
TGTGCCAGCAGGCCAGCAGGGTGGAATCAGCCCCAGCATTTT
CASRPAGWNQPQHF
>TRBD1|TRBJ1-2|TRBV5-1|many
TGCGCCAGCAGCTCGACAGGGGGTGTCTATGGCTACACCTTC
CASSSTGGVYGYTF
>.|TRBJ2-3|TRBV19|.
TGTGTCAGTAGTATAGAGAGCACAGATACGCAGTATTTT
CVSSIESTDTQYF
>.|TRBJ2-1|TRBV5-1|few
TGCGCCAGCAGCTTGTGGAAAGGAGCTACGGATGAGCAGTTCTTC
CASSLWKGATDEQFF
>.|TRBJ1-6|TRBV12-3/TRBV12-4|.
TGTGCCAGCAGTTTAGCCCTCGAGACAGAAAGCGGGTCACCCCTCCACTTT
CASSLALETESGSPLHF
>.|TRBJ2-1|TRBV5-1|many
TGCGCCAGCAGCTTGGCAGGCGACTACAATGAGCAGTTCTTC
CASSLAGDYNEQFF
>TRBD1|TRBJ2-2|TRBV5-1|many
TGCGCCAGCAGCTTCGTACAGGGGTACACCGGGGAGCTGTTTTTT
CASSFVQGYTGELFF
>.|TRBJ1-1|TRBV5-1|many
TGCGCCAGCAGACCAACGTCGATGTCGAACACTGAAGCTTTCTTT
CASRPTSMSNTEAFF
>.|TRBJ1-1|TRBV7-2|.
TGTGCCAGCCGCGGGGGACCCACTGAAGCTTTCTTT
CASRGGPTEAFF
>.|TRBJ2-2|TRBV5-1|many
TGCGCCAGCAGCCCCAACACCGGGGAGCTGTTTTTT
CASSPNTGELFF
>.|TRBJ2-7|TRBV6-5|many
TGTGCCAGCAGTTCCCGTTGGGGCATCTACGAGCAGTACTTC
CASSSRWGIYEQYF
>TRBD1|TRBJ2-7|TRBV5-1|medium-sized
TGCGCCAGCAGCTTGGCAGGGACAGGCATACCTCTCCCGCAGTACTTC
CASSLAGTGIPLPQYF
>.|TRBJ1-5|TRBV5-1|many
TGCGCCAGCAGCTTACAGGGAAATCAGCCCCAGCATTTT
CASSLQGNQPQHF
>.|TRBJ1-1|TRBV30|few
TGTGCCTGGATTTCAGGGCGGGGGAACACTGAAGCTTTCTTT
CAWISGRGNTEAFF
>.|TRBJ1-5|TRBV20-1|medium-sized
TGCAGTGCTAGAAGGCTCGATCCCAATCAGCCCCAGCATTTT
CSARRLDPNQPQHF
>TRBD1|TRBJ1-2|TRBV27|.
TGTGCCAGCAGTTTATCGACAGGGGGCTTGGGCTATGGCTACACCTTC
CASSLSTGGLGYGYTF
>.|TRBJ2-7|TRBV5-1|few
TGCGCCAGCAGCTCCCAAAGGGGTATTCTCGGGGGAAATATCTACGAGCAGTACTTC
CASSSQRGILGGNIYEQYF
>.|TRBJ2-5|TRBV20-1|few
TGCTGTGCTAGCGTGGGGGGGCTCCCCGAGGTACCCGGGCAAGAGACCCAGTACTTC
CCASVGGLPEVPGQETQYF
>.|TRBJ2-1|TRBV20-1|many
TGCAGCGTGTCGGGGACCTACAATGAGCAGTTCTTC
CSVSGTYNEQFF
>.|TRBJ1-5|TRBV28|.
TGTGCCAGCAGACCGCCAATTAGATTTAGCAATCAGCCCCAGCATTTT
CASRPPIRFSNQPQHF
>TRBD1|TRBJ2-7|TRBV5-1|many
TGCGCCAGCAGCCCTCGGACAGGGACCTACGAGCAGTACTTC
CASSPRTGTYEQYF
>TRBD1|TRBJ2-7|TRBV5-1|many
TGCGCCAGCAGCTTGGCAGGACAGGAAAGCTACGAGCAGTACTTC
CASSLAGQESYEQYF
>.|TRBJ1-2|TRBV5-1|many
TGCGCCAGCAGCTTCCTGGAAAGCTATGGCTACACCTTC
CASSFLESYGYTF
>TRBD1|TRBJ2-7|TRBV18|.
TGTGCCAGCTCACCCCCCGGGACAGAGCTTTCCGGCGAGCAGTACTTC
CASSPPGTELSGEQYF
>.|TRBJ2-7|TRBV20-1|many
TGCAGTGCTAGAACGGGGCAGGGGGGGAACGAGCAGTACTTC
CSARTGQGGNEQYF
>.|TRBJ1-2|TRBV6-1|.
TGTGCCAGCAGTGAAACCCTTTTGGGCTACACCTTC
CASSETLLGYTF